The clone carrying this TCR beta chain was counted a single time. These data originate in a study of blood T cell repertoires in COVID-19. In the study overall: T cells, B-cell-depleted T cells, or PBMCs provided the cDNA or gDNA that served as material.

The CDR3 runs to 13 residues. With 0 bases removed from V and 10 bases from J, the gap between germline ends came to 7 bases. In germline, CDR1 is LGHDT, CDR2 YNNKEL (reference sequence). Assay used: immunoSEQ multiplex PCR; TCRdb lists only in-frame clones, some missing. The data contain 150,000 to 250,000 clones, more than 65% of them singletons. Enrolled through a virtual design, the participants were between 18 and 89 years of age and came from approximately 25 US areas. Donors in Cohort 3 counted as recovered after two negative PCRs, clearance, or symptom resolution. The sample was PBMCs or T cells enriched from blood (not recorded which). The sequence was obtained from a man between 35 and 55 years old who had recovered from COVID-19. The chain couples TRBV3-1 (or the pseudogene TRBV3-2) to TRBJ1-6; D call uncertain. CDR3 sequence (DNA): TGTGCCAGCAGCCAAGACACAGTCTCACCCCTCCACTTT. Its protein is CASSQDTVSPLHF.